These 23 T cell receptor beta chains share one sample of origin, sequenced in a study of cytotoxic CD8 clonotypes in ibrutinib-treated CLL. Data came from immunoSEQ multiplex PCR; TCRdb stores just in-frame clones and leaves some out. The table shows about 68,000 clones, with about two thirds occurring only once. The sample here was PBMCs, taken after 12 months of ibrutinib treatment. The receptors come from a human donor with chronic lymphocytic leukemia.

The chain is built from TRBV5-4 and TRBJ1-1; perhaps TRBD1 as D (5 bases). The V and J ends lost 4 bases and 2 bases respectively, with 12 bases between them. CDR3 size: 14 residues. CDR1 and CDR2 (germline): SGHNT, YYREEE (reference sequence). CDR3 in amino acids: CASSQKRDNTEAFF. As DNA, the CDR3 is TGTGCCAGCAGCCAAAAACGGGACAACACTGAAGCTTTCTTT. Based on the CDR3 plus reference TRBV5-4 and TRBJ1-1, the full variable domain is ETGVTQSPTHLIKTRGQQVTLRCSSQSGHNTVSWYQQALGQGPQFIFQYYREEENGRGNFPPRFSGLQFPNYSSELNVNALELDDSALYLCASSQKRDNTEAFFGQGTRLTVV.

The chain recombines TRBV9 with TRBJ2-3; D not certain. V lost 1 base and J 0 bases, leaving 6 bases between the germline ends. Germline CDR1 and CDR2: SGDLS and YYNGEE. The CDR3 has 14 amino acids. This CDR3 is CASSVQVSTDTQYF. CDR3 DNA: TGTGCCAGCAGCGTACAAGTTAGCACAGATACGCAGTATTTT.

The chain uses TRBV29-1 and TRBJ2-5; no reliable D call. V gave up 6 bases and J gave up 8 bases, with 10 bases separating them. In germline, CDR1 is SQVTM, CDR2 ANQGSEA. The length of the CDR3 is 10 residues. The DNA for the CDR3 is TGCAGCGTCGCCCTAGACACCCAGTACTTC. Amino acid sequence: CSVALDTQYF.

The CDR3 loop reads CASSNPGQGRDTQYF. CDR3 DNA: TGTGCCAGCAGCAACCCGGGACAGGGTCGGGATACGCAGTATTTT. The chain carries TRBV11-2 and TRBJ2-3; 9 nucleotides line up with TRBD1. Germline CDR1 reads SGHAT; CDR2 reads FQNNGV. The CDR3 runs 15 residues. The V gene end was trimmed by 5 bases and the J gene end by 6 bases; junction bases not matched to a gene: 9. Full variable domain (missing parts from reference TRBV11-2 and TRBJ2-3): EAGVAQSPRYKIIEKRQSVAFWCNPISGHATLYWYQQILGQGPKLLIQFQNNGVVDDSQLPKDRFSAERLKGVDSTLKIQPAKLEDSAVYLCASSNPGQGRDTQYFGPGTRLTVL.

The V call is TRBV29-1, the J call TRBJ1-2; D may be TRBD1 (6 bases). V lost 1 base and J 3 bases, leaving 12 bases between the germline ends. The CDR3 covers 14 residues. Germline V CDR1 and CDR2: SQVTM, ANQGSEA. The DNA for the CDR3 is TGCAGCGTTGAAGGCATAGGGGGTTACTATGGCTACACCTTC. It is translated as CSVEGIGGYYGYTF.

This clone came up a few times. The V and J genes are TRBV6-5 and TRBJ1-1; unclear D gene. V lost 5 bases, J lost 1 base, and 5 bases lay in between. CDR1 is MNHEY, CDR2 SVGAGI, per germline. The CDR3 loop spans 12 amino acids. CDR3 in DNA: TGTGCCAGCAGTCGCGGGAACACTGAAGCTTTCTTT. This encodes CASSRGNTEAFF.

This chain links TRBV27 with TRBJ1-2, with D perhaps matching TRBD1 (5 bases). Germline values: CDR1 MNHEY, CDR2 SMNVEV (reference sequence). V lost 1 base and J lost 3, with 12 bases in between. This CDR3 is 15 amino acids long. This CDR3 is CASSLFGGKDYGYTF. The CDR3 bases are TGTGCCAGCAGTTTATTTGGGGGGAAGGACTATGGCTACACCTTC.

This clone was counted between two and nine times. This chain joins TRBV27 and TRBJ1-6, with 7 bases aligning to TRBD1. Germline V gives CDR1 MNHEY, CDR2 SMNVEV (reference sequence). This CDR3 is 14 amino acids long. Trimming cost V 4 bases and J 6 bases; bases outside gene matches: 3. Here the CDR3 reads CASSSPGGNSPLHF. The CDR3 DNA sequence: TGTGCCAGCAGTTCCCCAGGGGGTAATTCACCCCTCCACTTT.

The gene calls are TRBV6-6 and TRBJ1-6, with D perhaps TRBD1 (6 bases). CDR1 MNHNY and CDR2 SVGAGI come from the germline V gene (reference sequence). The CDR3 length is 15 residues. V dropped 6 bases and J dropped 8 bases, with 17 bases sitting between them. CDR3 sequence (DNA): TGTGCCAGCAGGGAGGATCTGGGGGCGGATTCACCCCTCCACTTT. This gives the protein CASREDLGADSPLHF.

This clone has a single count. The CDR3 here is CASSSIRTSGEGFVTDTQYF. The CDR3 coding sequence is TGTGCCAGCAGCTCGATAAGGACTAGCGGGGAGGGGTTCGTTACAGATACGCAGTATTTT. This rearrangement joins TRBV28 to TRBJ2-3; 12 positions match TRBD2. Germline V gene lookup returns CDR1 MDHEN and CDR2 SYDVKM. This CDR3 contains 20 residues. The V segment lost 6 bases and the J segment 3 bases; nucleotides outside the gene matches: 19.

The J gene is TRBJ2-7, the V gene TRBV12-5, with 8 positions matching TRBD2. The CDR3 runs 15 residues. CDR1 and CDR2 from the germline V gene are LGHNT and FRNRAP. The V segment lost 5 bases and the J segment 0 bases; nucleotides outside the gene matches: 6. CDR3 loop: CASGAGGGSSYEQYF. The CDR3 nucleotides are TGTGCTAGTGGTGCCGGGGGGGGCAGCTCCTACGAGCAGTACTTC.

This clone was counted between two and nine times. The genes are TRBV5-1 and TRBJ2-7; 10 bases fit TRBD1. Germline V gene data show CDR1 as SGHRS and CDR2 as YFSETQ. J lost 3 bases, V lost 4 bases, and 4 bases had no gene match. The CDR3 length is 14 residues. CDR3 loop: CASSIRTGGYEQYF. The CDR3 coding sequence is TGCGCCAGCAGCATCCGGACAGGGGGCTACGAGCAGTACTTC. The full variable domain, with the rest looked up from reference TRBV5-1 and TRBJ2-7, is KAGVTQTPRYLIKTRGQQVTLSCSPISGHRSVSWYQQTPGQGLQFLFEYFSETQRNKGNFPGRFSGRQFSNSRSEMNVSTLELGDSALYLCASSIRTGGYEQYFGPGTRLTVT.

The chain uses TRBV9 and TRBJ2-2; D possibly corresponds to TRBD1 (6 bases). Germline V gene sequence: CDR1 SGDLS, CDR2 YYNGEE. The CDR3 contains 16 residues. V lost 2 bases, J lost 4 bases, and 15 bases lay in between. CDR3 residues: CASSVYTGHLTGELFF. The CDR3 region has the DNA TGTGCCAGCAGCGTTTATACGGGACACCTCACCGGGGAGCTGTTTTTT.

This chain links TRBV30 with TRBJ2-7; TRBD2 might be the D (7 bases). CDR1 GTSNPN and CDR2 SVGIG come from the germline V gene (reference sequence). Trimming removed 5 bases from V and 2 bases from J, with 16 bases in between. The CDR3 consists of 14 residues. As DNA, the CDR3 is TGTGCCTGGGGGTCGGGGGGCTCAGCCTACGAGCAGTACTTC. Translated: CAWGSGGSAYEQYF.

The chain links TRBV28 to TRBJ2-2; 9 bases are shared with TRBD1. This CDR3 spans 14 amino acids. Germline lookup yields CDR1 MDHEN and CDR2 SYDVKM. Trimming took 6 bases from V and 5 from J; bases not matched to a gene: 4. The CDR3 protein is CASRRQGETGELFF. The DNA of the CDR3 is TGTGCCAGCAGACGACAGGGGGAGACCGGGGAGCTGTTTTTT.

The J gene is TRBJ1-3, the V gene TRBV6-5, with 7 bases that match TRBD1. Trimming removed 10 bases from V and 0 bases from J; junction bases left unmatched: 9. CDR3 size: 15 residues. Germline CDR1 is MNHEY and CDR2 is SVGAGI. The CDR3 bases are TGTGCCACCATCCGGGACAGCTACTCTGGAAACACCATATATTTT. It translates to CATIRDSYSGNTIYF.

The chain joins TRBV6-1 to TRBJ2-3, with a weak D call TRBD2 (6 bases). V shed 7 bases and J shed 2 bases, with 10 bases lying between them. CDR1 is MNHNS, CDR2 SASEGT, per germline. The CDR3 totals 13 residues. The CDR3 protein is CASTTSFTDTQYF. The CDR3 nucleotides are TGTGCCAGCACCACTAGCTTCACAGATACGCAGTATTTT.

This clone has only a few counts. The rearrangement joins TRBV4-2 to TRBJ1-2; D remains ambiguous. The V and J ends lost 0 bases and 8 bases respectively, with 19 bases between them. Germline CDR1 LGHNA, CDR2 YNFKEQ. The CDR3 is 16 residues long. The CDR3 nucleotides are TGTGCCAGCAGCCAAGATAGGGCGTCGGTACTAGGAGGCTACACCTTC. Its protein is CASSQDRASVLGGYTF.

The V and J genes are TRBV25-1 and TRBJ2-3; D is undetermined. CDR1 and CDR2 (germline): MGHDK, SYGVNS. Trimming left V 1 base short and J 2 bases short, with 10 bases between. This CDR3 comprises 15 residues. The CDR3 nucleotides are TGTGCCAGCAGTGAATCCCGCGATGACACAGATACGCAGTATTTT. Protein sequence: CASSESRDDTDTQYF.

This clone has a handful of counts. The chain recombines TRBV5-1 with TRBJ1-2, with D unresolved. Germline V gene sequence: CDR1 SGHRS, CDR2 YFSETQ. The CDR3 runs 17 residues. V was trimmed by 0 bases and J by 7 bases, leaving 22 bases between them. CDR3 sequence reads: CASSLGARSLLRLGYTF. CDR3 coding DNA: TGCGCCAGCAGCTTGGGGGCCCGATCTCTTCTTCGCCTTGGCTACACCTTC.

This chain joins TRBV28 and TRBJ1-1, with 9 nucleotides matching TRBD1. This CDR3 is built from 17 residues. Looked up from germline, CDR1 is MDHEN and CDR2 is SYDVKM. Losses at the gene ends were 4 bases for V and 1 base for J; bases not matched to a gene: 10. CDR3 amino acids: CASSWIQGARGNTEAFF. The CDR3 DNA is TGTGCCAGCAGTTGGATACAGGGGGCGCGGGGGAACACTGAAGCTTTCTTT.

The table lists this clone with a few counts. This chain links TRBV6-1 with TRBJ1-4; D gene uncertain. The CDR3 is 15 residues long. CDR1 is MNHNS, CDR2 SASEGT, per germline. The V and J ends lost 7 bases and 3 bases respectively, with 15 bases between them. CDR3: CASIPRRGANEKLFF. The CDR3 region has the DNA TGTGCCAGCATTCCCCGCCGGGGTGCTAATGAAAAACTGTTTTTT.

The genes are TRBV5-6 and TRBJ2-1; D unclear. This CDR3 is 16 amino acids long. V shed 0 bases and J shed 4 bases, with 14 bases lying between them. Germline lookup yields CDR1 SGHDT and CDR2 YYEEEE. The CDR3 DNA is TGTGCCAGCAGCTTGGCCTGGGGTGGGGAATACAATGAGCAGTTCTTC. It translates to CASSLAWGGEYNEQFF. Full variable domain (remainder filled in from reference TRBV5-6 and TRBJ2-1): DAGVTQSPTHLIKTRGQQVTLRCSPKSGHDTVSWYQQALGQGPQFIFQYYEEEERQRGNFPDRFSGHQFPNYSSELNVNALLLGDSALYLCASSLAWGGEYNEQFFGPGTRLTVL.